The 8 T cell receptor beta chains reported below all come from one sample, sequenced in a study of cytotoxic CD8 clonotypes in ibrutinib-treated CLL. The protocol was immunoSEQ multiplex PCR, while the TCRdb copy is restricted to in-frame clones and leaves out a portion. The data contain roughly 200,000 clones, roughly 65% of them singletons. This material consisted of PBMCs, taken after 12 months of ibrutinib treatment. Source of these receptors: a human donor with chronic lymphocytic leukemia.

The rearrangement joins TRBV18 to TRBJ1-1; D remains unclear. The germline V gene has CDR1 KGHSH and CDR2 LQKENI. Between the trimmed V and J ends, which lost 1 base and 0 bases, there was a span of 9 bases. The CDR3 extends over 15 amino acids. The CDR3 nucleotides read TGTGCCAGCTCACCACGTGTCGGGCTGAACACTGAAGCTTTCTTT. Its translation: CASSPRVGLNTEAFF.

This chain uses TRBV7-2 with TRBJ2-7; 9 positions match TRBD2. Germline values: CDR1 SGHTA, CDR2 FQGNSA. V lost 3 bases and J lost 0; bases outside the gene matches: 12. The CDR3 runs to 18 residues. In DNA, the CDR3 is TGTGCCAGCAGCTTTAACCCCCTAGCGGGGCGCACCTCCTACGAGCAGTACTTC. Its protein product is CASSFNPLAGRTSYEQYF.

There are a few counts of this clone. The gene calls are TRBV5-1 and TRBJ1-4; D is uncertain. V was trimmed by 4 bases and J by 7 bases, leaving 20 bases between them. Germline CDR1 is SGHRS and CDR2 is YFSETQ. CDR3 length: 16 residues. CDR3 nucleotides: TGCGCCAGCAGCGCAAACTCACTAACTCTGGGTGAAAAACTGTTTTTT. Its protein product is CASSANSLTLGEKLFF.

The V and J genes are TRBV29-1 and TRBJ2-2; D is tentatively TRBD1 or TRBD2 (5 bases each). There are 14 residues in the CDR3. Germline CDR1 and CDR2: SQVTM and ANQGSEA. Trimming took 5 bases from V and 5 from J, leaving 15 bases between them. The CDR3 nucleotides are TGCAGCGTTACCGGGACCCTATTGACCGGGGAGCTGTTTTTT. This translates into CSVTGTLLTGELFF.

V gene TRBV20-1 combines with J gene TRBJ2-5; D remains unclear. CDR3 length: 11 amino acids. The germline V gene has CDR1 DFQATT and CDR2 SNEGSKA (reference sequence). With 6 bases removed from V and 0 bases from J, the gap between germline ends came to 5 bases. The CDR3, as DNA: TGCAGTGCAGGGTACCAAGAGACCCAGTACTTC. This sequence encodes CSAGYQETQYF.

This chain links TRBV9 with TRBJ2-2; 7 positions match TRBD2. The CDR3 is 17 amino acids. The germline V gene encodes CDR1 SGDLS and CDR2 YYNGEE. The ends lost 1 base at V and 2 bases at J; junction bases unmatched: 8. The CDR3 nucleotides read TGTGCCAGCAGCGTATATAGGCTAGCGGTAAACACCGGGGAGCTGTTTTTT. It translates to CASSVYRLAVNTGELFF.

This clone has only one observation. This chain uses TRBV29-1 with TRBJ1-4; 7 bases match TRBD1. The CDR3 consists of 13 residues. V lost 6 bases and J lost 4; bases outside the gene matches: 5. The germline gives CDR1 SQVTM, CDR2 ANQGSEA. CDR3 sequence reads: CSVMGQLNEKLFF. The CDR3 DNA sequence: TGCAGCGTGATGGGACAGCTTAATGAAAAACTGTTTTTT.

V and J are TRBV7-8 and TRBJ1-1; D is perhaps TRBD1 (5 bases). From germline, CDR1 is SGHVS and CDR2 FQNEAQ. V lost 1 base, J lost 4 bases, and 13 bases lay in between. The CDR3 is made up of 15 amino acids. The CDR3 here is CASSLGRGQGTEAFF. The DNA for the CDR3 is TGTGCCAGCAGCTTAGGACGGGGTCAGGGCACTGAAGCTTTCTTT.